These 11 T cell receptor beta chains share one sample of origin, sequenced in a study of technical replicates of blood from several donors. TCRdb's copy holds only in-frame clones and misses some; the assay was immunoSEQ multiplex PCR. This sample has around 12,000 clones; roughly three quarters occur once, and the top ten carry more than 14%. The sample consisted of PBMCs. The receptors originated from a human donor in good health.

This rearrangement joins TRBV2 to TRBJ2-7, with a weak D call TRBD2 (7 bases). The CDR3 has 15 residues. Trimming shortened V by 4 bases and J by 6 bases, and 19 bases separated the two germline ends. Germline CDR1 SNHLY, CDR2 FYNNEI. The CDR3 bases are TGTGCCAGCAGTGGGACCCCCGGGGGGCTCGGCGAGCAGTACTTC. This encodes CASSGTPGGLGEQYF.

This clone was counted between two and nine times. The chain combines TRBV5-1 with TRBJ1-1, with a tentative D call TRBD1 (5 bases). Germline V gene data show CDR1 as SGHRS and CDR2 as YFSETQ. The CDR3 has 14 residues. V lost 3 bases and J lost 5, with 14 bases in between. The CDR3 DNA reads as TGCGCCAGCAGCTCTAGTGGGGGGTTGACTGAAGCTTTCTTT. It translates to CASSSSGGLTEAFF.

This chain joins TRBV19 and TRBJ2-1; D not certain. V was pared by 7 bases and J by 0 bases, with 16 bases between. The CDR3 is made up of 16 amino acids. In germline, CDR1 is LNHDA, CDR2 SQIVND (reference sequence). The DNA of the CDR3 is TGTGCCAGTATTCCCGGAAGCCGGAGCTCCTACAATGAGCAGTTCTTC. It encodes CASIPGSRSSYNEQFF.

This clone was picked up one time. The chain recombines TRBV19 with TRBJ1-5; a possible D gene is TRBD1 (6 bases). There are 17 residues in the CDR3. The germline CDR1 and CDR2 sequences are LNHDA and SQIVND (reference sequence). Trimming left V 1 base short and J 4 bases short, with 17 bases between. CDR3 bases: TGTGCCAGTAGTATAGGTCAGGGAAGAAGGGGGAATCAGCCCCAGCATTTT. Its translation is CASSIGQGRRGNQPQHF.

This chain connects TRBV28 to TRBJ2-3; TRBD2 aligns across 7 bases. Germline-derived CDR1 and CDR2 are MDHEN and SYDVKM. CDR3 length: 16 amino acids. Losses at the gene ends were 8 bases for V and 2 bases for J; bases not matched to a gene: 13. The CDR3 reads CASVLAASGSTDTQYF. The CDR3 DNA reads as TGTGCCAGCGTCCTCGCGGCTAGCGGCTCCACAGATACGCAGTATTTT.

V usage is TRBV5-1 and J usage is TRBJ2-7, with 9 bases matching TRBD1. CDR3 size: 15 residues. The germline CDR1 and CDR2 sequences are SGHRS and YFSETQ. J lost 5 bases, V lost 6 bases, and 12 bases had no gene match. The CDR3 region is CASTQLPGQGDEQYF. The DNA for the CDR3 is TGCGCCAGCACGCAATTACCGGGACAGGGAGACGAGCAGTACTTC.

V usage is TRBV5-1 and J usage is TRBJ2-5, with 8 bases fitting TRBD1. Germline V gene sequence: CDR1 SGHRS, CDR2 YFSETQ. This CDR3 is 16 amino acids long. The J segment lost 0 bases and the V segment lost 0 bases, leaving 4 bases of the junction unmatched. CDR3 residues: CASSLGTGNYQETQYF. The CDR3, as DNA: TGCGCCAGCAGCTTGGGGACAGGGAACTACCAAGAGACCCAGTACTTC.

The chain recombines TRBV19 with TRBJ1-2; D perhaps matches TRBD1 (6 bases). The CDR3 spans 15 residues. Trimming shortened V by 0 bases and J by 5 bases, and 13 bases separated the two germline ends. CDR1 is LNHDA and CDR2 is SQIVND in the germline V gene (reference sequence). In DNA form, the CDR3 reads TGTGCCAGTAGTATAGACGTGGGACAAATTTATGGCTACACCTTC. Translation: CASSIDVGQIYGYTF.

Only a few counts were recorded for this clone. The rearrangement joins TRBV5-5 to TRBJ1-1; 8 bases fit TRBD1. There are 20 residues in the CDR3. Trimming at V came to 4 bases and at J to 1 base, leaving 21 bases not matched to a gene. Germline CDR1 SGHKS, CDR2 YYEKEE (reference sequence). The CDR3 DNA sequence: TGTGCCAGCAGCCGAAAATGGGGACAGGCGACACTACTTCCGAACACTGAAGCTTTCTTT. It specifies CASSRKWGQATLLPNTEAFF.

The chain couples TRBV30 to TRBJ1-2, with TRBD1 as a possible D gene (6 bases). Looked up from germline, CDR1 is GTSNPN and CDR2 is SVGIG (reference sequence). V shed 3 bases and J shed 8 bases, with 13 bases lying between them. The length of the CDR3 is 12 residues. Written as DNA, the CDR3 is TGTGCCTGGAGGGGACCTGGGGGCGGCTACACCTTC. Protein: CAWRGPGGGYTF.

This chain links TRBV5-1 with TRBJ2-5, with 8 positions matching TRBD1. Germline trimming cut 0 bases from V and 5 bases from J; bases unmatched to any gene: 3. The CDR3 extends over 14 amino acids. CDR1 and CDR2 from the germline V gene are SGHRS and YFSETQ. CDR3 in amino acids: CASSLGTGSETQYF. DNA for the CDR3: TGCGCCAGCAGCTTGGGGACAGGGAGTGAGACCCAGTACTTC.